This T cell receptor (beta chain) appears in the sequencing data of a study of blood T cells in healthy people across ages. The CDR3 extends over 15 amino acids. Trimming removed 6 bases at V and 10 bases at J, with 23 bases between. Germline V gene data show CDR1 as SGHDT and CDR2 as YYEEEE. A sample-barcoded 5' primer and a J-beta primer mix were used in a second PCR of about 7 to 12 cycles. TCRdb redid the calling of the 5' RACE reads with MiXCR, one entry per CDR3 protein. This sample yields more than 450,000 distinct CDR3 sequences, of which about 27% are seen a single time; 3% to 4% belongs to the top ten. The same data also contributed to another study, on T cells of mothers and their children.

The sample consisted of blood. The clonotype originates from a boy aged 2-15 years in good health. The V gene is TRBV5-6, the J gene TRBJ2-1, with D tentatively TRBD1 or TRBD2 (7 bases each). CDR3 nucleotide sequence: TGTGCCAGCAACTTCGGTTGGGGAGGGGGCTTCGAGCAGTTCTTC. This gives the protein CASNFGWGGGFEQFF. Drawing the rest from reference TRBV5-6 and TRBJ2-1, the complete variable domain is DAGVTQSPTHLIKTRGQQVTLRCSPKSGHDTVSWYQQALGQGPQFIFQYYEEEERQRGNFPDRFSGHQFPNYSSELNVNALLLGDSALYLCASNFGWGGGFEQFFGPGTRLTVL.